This T cell receptor beta chain emerged from a study of regulatory dendritic cells for organ transplantation. Study overall: Regulatory dendritic cells came from monocytes given vitamin D3 and IL-10. Study outcomes and limitations: Memory T cells were less diverse than naive, with memory CD8+ most oligoclonal. Regulatory dendritic cells appeared to expand memory CD8+ clones less than mature ones. Of resting T cell subsets, memory CD8+ had the most alloreactive clonotypes.

Libraries were prepared by immunoSEQ multiplex PCR; TCRdb keeps only in-frame clonotypes and omits some of them. This sample has tens of thousands of clones, with 80% to 90% found just once. CFSE-labeled sorted T cells met regulatory or mature dendritic cells for roughly 5 days. This clone was observed a single time. What it binds is unknown. Sequencing was carried out using naive CD4+ T cells from blood cultured with regulatory dendritic cells. The subset: CD45RA+ naive T cells. The TCR was taken from a human donor in good health.

The CDR3 protein is CASSPPGPHPGNEQFF. CDR3 in DNA: TGTGCCAGCTCACCTCCGGGACCACACCCGGGGAATGAGCAGTTCTTC. This chain connects TRBV18 to TRBJ2-1; perhaps D is TRBD1 or TRBD2 (5 bases each). The CDR3 is 16 residues long. Per germline, CDR1 KGHSH and CDR2 LQKENI. Trimming shortened V by 3 bases and J by 7 bases, and 19 bases separated the two germline ends.